This T cell receptor beta chain came from a study of cytotoxic CD8 clonotypes in ibrutinib-treated CLL. Here immunoSEQ multiplex PCR was the method, and the copy in TCRdb shows in-frame clones only, minus some. The table has some 200,000 clones, roughly three quarters seen once. This CDR3 region has 14 residues. Germline CDR1 SGHAT, CDR2 FQDESV (reference sequence). With 4 bases removed from V and 5 bases from J, the gap between germline ends came to 14 bases. The sequence was obtained from a human donor with chronic lymphocytic leukemia. The chain combines TRBV11-1 with TRBJ2-5; D not certain. This sample comprised PBMCs, obtained after 12 months of ibrutinib treatment. The CDR3 coding sequence is TGTGCCAGCAGCTCCAAGTGGGGTTTTGAGACCCAGTACTTC. Protein sequence: CASSSKWGFETQYF.